This is a list of T cell receptor beta chains from one sample in a study of radiation and T cells in renal cell carcinoma. Generated by immunoSEQ multiplex PCR, the TCRdb table keeps only in-frame clones and is missing some. The table includes some 120,000 clones, around 81% detected once. Sequencing used blood, obtained from a patient whose treatment included radiotherapy and nephrectomy. These receptors all come from a man over 45 with renal cell carcinoma. CDR3s include the opening cysteine and the closing phenylalanine or tryptophan. A D gene is named only where the DNA matches it firmly.

TRBV28	-	TRBJ1-6	TGTGCCAGCCGGTTGGCCAGAGCTACTGACTCCTATAATTCACCCCTCCACTTT	CASRLARATDSYNSPLHF
TRBV2	-	TRBJ1-2	TGTGCCATCTCAATTCCAGGCGTCCTTGGCTACACCTTC	CAISIPGVLGYTF
TRBV19	-	TRBJ1-1	TGTGCCAGTAGTCTGGACAGGAACACTGAAGCTTTCTTT	CASSLDRNTEAFF
TRBV5-1	-	TRBJ2-2	TGCGCCAGCAGCTTGGGGACTGTTACCGGGGAGCTGTTTTTT	CASSLGTVTGELFF
TRBV27	TRBD2	TRBJ2-7	TGTGCCAGCAGTTCCTATGCTAGCGGGAGGGGAAGAAGGTCCTACGAGCAGTACTTC	CASSSYASGRGRRSYEQYF
TRBV6-5	TRBD1	TRBJ2-7	TGTGCCAGCAGGTCGACAGGGGGCTACGAGCAGTACTTC	CASRSTGGYEQYF
TRBV7-2	TRBD1	TRBJ2-1	TGTGCCAGCTACTTGTGGGGGACAGGGAGGAATGAGCAGTTCTTC	CASYLWGTGRNEQFF
TRBV4-2	TRBD2	TRBJ2-1	TGTGCCAGCAGCCAAGAAGGGACTAGGAGCAATGAGCAGTTCTTC	CASSQEGTRSNEQFF
TRBV5-1	TRBD1	TRBJ1-5	TGCGCCAGCAGCGACGGACAGGGCAATCAGCCCCAGCATTTT	CASSDGQGNQPQHF
TRBV28	TRBD1	TRBJ1-1	TGTGCCAGCGGCAAGGGACAGGGGTTCGCTGAAGCTTTCTTT	CASGKGQGFAEAFF
TRBV5-1	TRBD1	TRBJ2-7	TGCGCCAGCAGCTTGGATGGGACAGGAAACTCCTACGAGCAGTACTTC	CASSLDGTGNSYEQYF
TRBV4-3	-	TRBJ1-6	TGCGCCAGCAGCCAAGATCTTGGGGCTTCCTATAATTCACCCCTCCACTTT	CASSQDLGASYNSPLHF
TRBV2	-	TRBJ2-7	TGTGCCAGCAGCCTAGGGCAGGGGACCTACGAGCAGTACTTC	CASSLGQGTYEQYF